A single sample is the source of the 13 T cell receptor beta chains below, sequenced in a study of response to subunit inactivated influenza vaccine. Each CDR3 protein is one row after TCRdb ran MiXCR on the RT-PCR reads. Found here are more than 450,000 distinct CDR3 sequences, about 10% of them singletons; the top ten hold 9.5% to 12%. This sample also appeared in a second study, on T cells expressing NK-cell markers. That paper notes: In generating TCR beta cDNA, 5'RACE template switching with UMIs was used.

This specimen consisted of PBMCs from blood, obtained on the day of vaccination. The receptor source for this set is a middle-aged man who received an inactivated influenza vaccine.

This clonotype was observed many times. The rearrangement links TRBV20-1 to TRBJ2-7, with TRBD1 as a possible D gene (6 bases). This CDR3 spans 13 amino acids. V dropped 7 bases and J dropped 4 bases, with 17 bases sitting between them. Per the germline V gene, CDR1 is DFQATT and CDR2 is SNEGSKA (reference sequence). The CDR3 nucleotides read TGCAGTGGTACACCGGGACAAATTTACGAGCAGTACTTC. This encodes CSGTPGQIYEQYF.

The chain recombines TRBV7-2 with TRBJ2-1, with TRBD2 identical over 8 bases. Per germline, CDR1 SGHTA and CDR2 FQGNSA. The V segment lost 3 bases and the J segment 4 bases; nucleotides outside the gene matches: 5. This CDR3 has 15 residues. CDR3 coding DNA: TGTGCCAGCAGCTTTTCGGGGGGGCCTTACAATGAGCAGTTCTTC. Protein product: CASSFSGGPYNEQFF.

The genes are TRBV12-3 or TRBV12-4 and TRBJ2-7; TRBD1 is a possible D gene (7 bases). This CDR3 spans 13 amino acids. V lost 10 bases to trimming and J lost 2 bases, with 15 bases between them. CDR3 DNA: TGTGCCACCTCGGGGGACAGACCCTACGAGCAGTACTTC. This encodes CATSGDRPYEQYF.

In its sample, this clonotype was seen a few times. The rearrangement uses TRBV18 and TRBJ2-3, with 11 positions matching TRBD2. The CDR3 is 16 amino acids. Trimming took 4 bases from V and 6 from J; bases not matched to a gene: 9. Per the germline V gene, CDR1 is KGHSH and CDR2 is LQKENI. CDR3 DNA sequence: TGTGCCAGCTCACGACTACTAGCGGGGGCGCAGGATACGCAGTATTTT. It yields the protein CASSRLLAGAQDTQYF. The full variable domain, rest sourced from reference TRBV18 and TRBJ2-3, is NAGVMQNPRHLVRRRGQEARLRCSPMKGHSHVYWYRQLPEEGLKFMVYLQKENIIDESGMPKERFSAEFPKEGPSILRIQQVVRGDSAAYFCASSRLLAGAQDTQYFGPGTRLTVL.

The chain employs TRBV5-6 and TRBJ1-1; the D is unclear. The germline CDR1 and CDR2 sequences are SGHDT and YYEEEE. This CDR3 spans 14 amino acids. V lost 4 bases to trimming and J lost 3 bases, with 13 bases between them. The CDR3 spells CASSPRRRHTEAFF. CDR3 sequence (DNA): TGTGCCAGCAGCCCCCGTCGTCGGCACACTGAAGCTTTCTTT.

This clonotype has at least ten counts. The V call is TRBV6-5, the J call TRBJ2-1; 9 positions agree with TRBD1. V gave up 1 base and J gave up 4 bases; unmatched junction bases: 5. Germline V CDR1 and CDR2: MNHEY, SVGAGI. This CDR3 has 16 residues. The DNA for the CDR3 is TGTGCCAGCAGTTACTTGGGACAGGGACTGTACAATGAGCAGTTCTTC. Its translation: CASSYLGQGLYNEQFF.

This clonotype was seen just once. The chain carries TRBV6-4 and TRBJ1-2; TRBD1 agrees at 10 bases. The V gene's germline CDR1 is MRHNA and CDR2 SNTAGT. CDR3 size: 13 residues. Trimming removed 6 bases from V and 4 bases from J; junction bases left unmatched: 2. The DNA for the CDR3 is TGTGCCAGCAGAGGGACAGGGGCCTATGGCTACACCTTC. It encodes CASRGTGAYGYTF.

V and J are TRBV29-1 and TRBJ2-5; 7 bases line up with TRBD1. Germline trimming cut 6 bases from V and 8 bases from J; bases unmatched to any gene: 9. CDR3 length: 12 amino acids. Germline assignment: CDR1 SQVTM and CDR2 ANQGSEA. The CDR3 DNA reads TGCAGCGTGGGACAGTCGTCAGATACCCAGTACTTC. This translates into CSVGQSSDTQYF.

The rearrangement links TRBV7-9 to TRBJ2-3; 9 nucleotides agree with TRBD2. Unmatched junction bases numbered 7, after V lost 5 bases and J lost 1 base. The CDR3 is 16 residues long. CDR1 is SEHNR and CDR2 is FQNEAQ in the germline V gene (reference sequence). CDR3 nucleotide sequence: TGTGCCAGCAGCCCCCGCCGGACTAGCGGCACAGATACGCAGTATTTT. This gives the protein CASSPRRTSGTDTQYF.

This clonotype was counted ten times or more. The gene calls are TRBV4-2 and TRBJ2-1; 7 bases fit TRBD2. V shed 1 base and J 8 bases; nucleotides not matched to a gene: 5. Germline V gene sequence: CDR1 LGHNA, CDR2 YNFKEQ. The CDR3 runs to 14 residues. The CDR3 region is CASSQGLAGDEQFF. The CDR3 nucleotides read TGTGCCAGCAGCCAAGGACTAGCTGGGGATGAGCAGTTCTTC.

This clonotype has ten or more counts. The V gene is TRBV6-2 or TRBV6-3, the J gene TRBJ2-3, with TRBD2 matching 7 bases. V gave up 4 bases and J gave up 0 bases; unmatched junction bases: 1. CDR1 is MNHEY and CDR2 is SVGEGT in the germline V gene. This CDR3 is 14 amino acids long. CDR3 region: CASSWDYSTDTQYF. CDR3 bases: TGTGCCAGCAGTTGGGACTATAGCACAGATACGCAGTATTTT.

This clonotype was counted only a few times. The rearrangement uses TRBV7-2 and TRBJ2-3, with D tentatively TRBD1 (7 bases). Germline CDR1 SGHTA, CDR2 FQGNSA. V was trimmed by 9 bases and J by 4 bases, leaving 20 bases between them. This CDR3 has 15 residues. The CDR3 nucleotides read TGTGCCAGTGTGGCGGAGGGGGCGAGCCCAGATACGCAGTATTTT. Protein product: CASVAEGASPDTQYF.

This clonotype was seen a handful of times. The chain carries TRBV12-3 or TRBV12-4 and TRBJ2-3, with a weak D call TRBD1 (6 bases). The CDR3 runs to 15 residues. Trimming cost V 3 bases and J 0 bases, with 10 bases left between them. The CDR3 DNA reads TGTGCCAGCAGTTTGACAGGAATCAGCACAGATACGCAGTATTTT. Translating gives CASSLTGISTDTQYF.